Presented here are 12 T cell receptor beta chains from one specimen sequenced in a study of blood T cell repertoires in COVID-19 (dated by TCRdb to 2020 to 2021). Receptor amplification or capture employed the immunoSEQ multiplex PCR assay. Entries here come from immuneACCESS through TCRdb and include only in-frame sequences with V and J called. Some clones fail to appear in such tables; in the studies checked, an unresolved V gene covers under half of the shortfall, and the cause of the remainder is unknown. The sample table records nearly 300,000 clones; less than 85% of these occur just once. Together, the top ten hold approximately 1.5% of the sample. The specimen sequenced was peripheral blood. These receptors were collected from a human donor with COVID-19, enrolled during active disease. The donor label of this sample is uncertain.

The chain joins TRBV7-3 to TRBJ2-1; D remains unclear. The CDR3 is made up of 15 amino acids. Trimming took off 1 base at V and 5 bases at J, with 12 bases between the two ends. Germline V CDR1 and CDR2: SGHTA, FQGTGA. CDR3 bases: TGTGCCAGCAGCTTAAACAGCCTCAGGAACAATGAGCAGTTCTTC. It yields the protein CASSLNSLRNNEQFF.

J is TRBJ2-7 and V is TRBV7-2; D possibly corresponds to TRBD2 (6 bases). From germline, CDR1 is SGHTA and CDR2 FQGNSA. Trimming pared 3 bases from V and 3 bases from J, leaving 12 bases between. This CDR3 comprises 14 residues. This CDR3 reads CASSFPGRGYEQYF. The CDR3 coding sequence is TGTGCCAGCAGCTTCCCCGGGCGGGGCTACGAGCAGTACTTC.

This chain connects TRBV3-1 (or the pseudogene TRBV3-2) to TRBJ2-7; 10 bases are a match to TRBD2. CDR3 length: 15 residues. The V and J ends lost 5 bases and 7 bases, in that order; junction bases with no gene match: 11. Germline V gene sequence: CDR1 LGHDT, CDR2 YNNKEL (reference sequence). CDR3 loop: CASSSQIAGGGEQYF. In DNA form, the CDR3 reads TGTGCCAGCAGCTCGCAGATAGCGGGAGGAGGGGAGCAGTACTTC.

This chain connects TRBV19 to TRBJ1-2; D is unresolved. This CDR3 comprises 15 residues. Germline values: CDR1 LNHDA, CDR2 SQIVND (reference sequence). V was shortened by 3 bases and J by 5 bases, with 16 bases between the two germline ends. The CDR3 loop reads CASSIRDIVTYGYTF. The CDR3 DNA reads TGTGCCAGTAGTATTCGTGACATTGTTACTTATGGCTACACCTTC.

The V and J genes are TRBV24-1 and TRBJ2-2, with TRBD1 matching 8 bases. Germline CDR1 KGHDR, CDR2 SFDVKD. The CDR3 runs 15 residues. V lost 4 bases to trimming and J lost 4 bases; unmatched junction nucleotides: 4. CDR3 protein: CATSEDRVGTGELFF. CDR3 nucleotide sequence: TGTGCCACCAGTGAGGACAGGGTCGGCACCGGGGAGCTGTTTTTT.

CDR3 residues: CASRGPDNYGYTF. Here the CDR3 DNA reads TGTGCCAGCAGGGGGCCTGATAACTATGGCTACACCTTC. The chain couples TRBV6-6 to TRBJ1-2; weak D call: TRBD1 (5 bases). Trimming removed 6 bases at V and 1 base at J, with 9 bases between. The CDR3 spans 13 residues. Germline CDR1 MNHNY, CDR2 SVGAGI (reference sequence).

This rearrangement joins TRBV10-3 to TRBJ2-3; TRBD2 matches 9 bases. V gave up 2 bases and J gave up 8 bases; unmatched junction bases: 5. Germline CDR1 reads ENHRY; CDR2 reads SYGVKD. The CDR3 is made up of 14 amino acids. The CDR3 coding sequence is TGTGCCATCAGTGAGGATAGCGGGAGAGGTACGCAGTATTTT. Amino acid sequence: CAISEDSGRGTQYF.

The chain joins TRBV3-1 (or the pseudogene TRBV3-2) to TRBJ2-7, with TRBD1 as a possible D gene (6 bases). Trimming removed 1 base at V and 4 bases at J, with 11 bases between. Germline CDR1 reads LGHDT; CDR2 reads YNNKEL (reference sequence). This CDR3 comprises 14 residues. The CDR3 reads CASSQGHRAYEQYF. The DNA for the CDR3 is TGTGCCAGCAGCCAAGGGCACAGGGCGTACGAGCAGTACTTC.

The chain employs TRBV15 and TRBJ2-3, with TRBD1 as a possible D gene (5 bases). This CDR3 region has 15 residues. The germline gives CDR1 LNHNV, CDR2 YYDKDF (reference sequence). V was shortened by 1 base and J by 1 base, with 9 bases between the two germline ends. CDR3 nucleotide sequence: TGTGCCACCAGCAGAGGGGGCAGGGGCACAGATACGCAGTATTTT. Translation: CATSRGGRGTDTQYF.

This clone was seen a handful of times. This chain joins TRBV16 and TRBJ2-5; 7 bases fit TRBD2. The CDR3 extends over 16 amino acids. The V and J ends lost 1 base and 4 bases, in that order; junction bases with no gene match: 9. The germline V gene has CDR1 KGHSY and CDR2 FQNENV. CDR3 in DNA: TGTGCCAGCAGCCAATATCGGGGGAGGGCCGGAGAGACCCAGTACTTC. Its translation: CASSQYRGRAGETQYF.

The chain uses TRBV7-9 and TRBJ2-7; the D gene is possibly TRBD1 (6 bases). The CDR3 totals 15 residues. V lost 5 bases and J lost 5, with 19 bases in between. Germline CDR1 is SEHNR and CDR2 is FQNEAQ (reference sequence). Written as DNA, the CDR3 is TGTGCCAGCAGCAGACGGACAGCGGTTAGGGACGAGCAGTACTTC. As protein: CASSRRTAVRDEQYF.

This sequence joins TRBV7-3 and TRBJ2-3; a weak D match, TRBD1 (5 bases). The CDR3 covers 15 residues. V was pared by 5 bases and J by 0 bases, with 12 bases between. The V gene's germline CDR1 is SGHTA and CDR2 FQGTGA. CDR3: CASSPSGASTDTQYF. The CDR3 bases are TGTGCCAGCAGCCCGTCTGGGGCTAGCACAGATACGCAGTATTTT. The variable domain in full, with the rest retrieved from reference TRBV7-3 and TRBJ2-3, is GAGVSQTPSNKVTEKGKYVELRCDPISGHTALYWYRQSLGQGPEFLIYFQGTGAADDSGLPNDRFFAVRPEGSVSTLKIQRTERGDSAVYLCASSPSGASTDTQYFGPGTRLTVL.